A selection of T cell receptor beta chains follows, all from one sample in a study of control samples from healthy donors and cancer patients. The repertoire was sequenced with immunoSEQ multiplex PCR; TCRdb's copy has only in-frame clones and lacks some. The top ten hold 15% to 18% of the sample, which has about 84,000 clones, 91% seen once. Sequencing used blood. The receptor source for this set is a man aged 25-45 years in good health. The conserved cysteine and the conserved F or W are not part of the CDR3 here.

len: 14; v_gene: TRBV5-6; j_gene: TRBJ2-6; CDR3aa: ASSLGSGSGANVLT
len: 12; v_gene: TRBV5-1; j_gene: TRBJ1-5; CDR3aa: ASSGGGPGQPQH
len: 11; v_gene: TRBV6-4; j_gene: TRBJ2-2; CDR3aa: ASSDYLFGELF
len: 12; v_gene: TRBV28; j_gene: TRBJ2-7; CDR3aa: ASSPPRGSYEQY
len: 12; v_gene: TRBV5-1; j_gene: TRBJ1-2; CDR3aa: ASSFDRDSYGYT
len: 9; v_gene: TRBV12-3/TRBV12-4; j_gene: TRBJ2-1; CDR3aa: ASSFWHEQF
len: 14; v_gene: TRBV24-1; j_gene: TRBJ2-1; CDR3aa: ATSDEPGQGHNEQF
len: 14; v_gene: TRBV28; j_gene: TRBJ2-2; CDR3aa: ASRLLGTAGTGELF
len: 12; v_gene: TRBV7-3; j_gene: TRBJ2-1; CDR3aa: ASSLRRANNEQF
len: 10; v_gene: TRBV7-9; j_gene: TRBJ1-1; CDR3aa: ASTGGSPEAF
len: 13; v_gene: TRBV7-9; j_gene: TRBJ1-3; CDR3aa: ASSPGTGSGNTIY
len: 15; v_gene: TRBV5-1; j_gene: TRBJ1-4; CDR3aa: ASRRRDRGQTNEKLF
len: 10; v_gene: TRBV30; j_gene: TRBJ1-1; CDR3aa: AGLPGVTEAF
len: 10; v_gene: TRBV23-1; j_gene: TRBJ2-7; CDR3aa: ASSHRAYEQY
len: 14; v_gene: TRBV18; j_gene: TRBJ2-3; CDR3aa: ASSPQGQEITDTQY
len: 12; v_gene: TRBV4-2; j_gene: TRBJ2-5; CDR3aa: ASSQDTGLETQY
len: 14; v_gene: TRBV9; j_gene: TRBJ2-7; CDR3aa: ASSVSSGTILLEQY
len: 17; v_gene: TRBV5-4; j_gene: TRBJ2-3; CDR3aa: ASNPALKAGPLATDTQY
len: 13; v_gene: TRBV6-6; j_gene: TRBJ1-4; CDR3aa: ASSFPGQGGEKLF
len: 13; v_gene: TRBV7-2; j_gene: TRBJ1-2; CDR3aa: ASSLISHSPYGYT
len: 10; v_gene: TRBV6-2/TRBV6-3; j_gene: TRBJ2-7; CDR3aa: ASSYHGGEQY
len: 13; v_gene: TRBV19; j_gene: TRBJ1-1; CDR3aa: ASSVQGTANTEAF
len: 9; v_gene: TRBV2; j_gene: TRBJ2-4; CDR3aa: ASSLKNIQY
len: 13; v_gene: TRBV5-6; j_gene: TRBJ2-5; CDR3aa: ASSLVAGGGETQY
len: 9; v_gene: TRBV6-2/TRBV6-3; j_gene: TRBJ1-2; CDR3aa: ASSYRGLNT
len: 10; v_gene: TRBV5-6; j_gene: TRBJ2-7; CDR3aa: ASSPSFNEQY
len: 14; v_gene: TRBV5-1; j_gene: TRBJ1-1; CDR3aa: ASSPGEGLGTTEAF
len: 11; v_gene: TRBV5-4; j_gene: TRBJ1-1; CDR3aa: ASSLSVNTEAF
len: 13; v_gene: TRBV7-9; j_gene: TRBJ2-5; CDR3aa: ASSWKWGQGETQY
len: 14; v_gene: TRBV3-1/TRBV3-2; j_gene: TRBJ1-4; CDR3aa: ASSHRSTGYGEKLF
len: 11; v_gene: TRBV5-1; j_gene: TRBJ2-1; CDR3aa: ASSLTGVNEQF
len: 10; v_gene: TRBV4-1; j_gene: TRBJ2-2; CDR3aa: ASSQPSRELF
len: 12; v_gene: TRBV9; j_gene: TRBJ1-6; CDR3aa: ASSRPGPNSPLH
len: 12; v_gene: TRBV3-1/TRBV3-2; j_gene: TRBJ2-7; CDR3aa: ASSQDPSSYEQY
len: 14; v_gene: TRBV4-1; j_gene: TRBJ1-3; CDR3aa: ASSQVDGHSGNTIY
len: 10; v_gene: TRBV6-2/TRBV6-3; j_gene: TRBJ1-2; CDR3aa: ASSYGDYGYT
len: 14; v_gene: TRBV2; j_gene: TRBJ1-2; CDR3aa: ASSEAPPGLGYGYT
len: 12; v_gene: TRBV10-1; j_gene: TRBJ2-1; CDR3aa: ASRAGGRTSEQF
len: 16; v_gene: TRBV4-1; j_gene: TRBJ1-1; CDR3aa: ASSQDMGGAGMNTEAF
len: 13; v_gene: TRBV2; j_gene: TRBJ2-3; CDR3aa: ATSLADLSTDTQY
len: 13; v_gene: TRBV6-5; j_gene: TRBJ2-7; CDR3aa: ASREGPTSSYEQY
len: 13; v_gene: TRBV11-3; j_gene: TRBJ2-7; CDR3aa: ASSLGGGSGNEQY
len: 13; v_gene: TRBV5-1; j_gene: TRBJ2-1; CDR3aa: ASSFRAASYNEQF